This T cell receptor beta chain was captured in a study of cytomegalovirus exposure and HLA in healthy donors. Study-level findings and limits: Productive rates of about 90% or about 30% were seen for most TCR beta V segments in an earlier analysis.

The PCR made use of 60 Vbeta and 13 Jbeta primers. Sequenced by immunoSEQ multiplex PCR; TCRdb stores in-frame clones only, minus some. The listing contains about 200,000 clones. The CDR3 contains 16 residues. From germline, CDR1 is PRHDT and CDR2 FYEKMQ (reference sequence). The junction had 7 bases not matched to a gene; V was cut back by 4 bases and J by 3 bases. In the case of this clone: Its antigen is as yet unknown.

The rearrangement uses TRBV13 and TRBJ2-1, with 9 bases identical to TRBD1. The sequence was obtained from a girl aged 2-10 years in good health and CMV-seropositive. Sample: PBMCs. The CDR3, as DNA: TGTGCCAGCAGCTCAGGGGGGGGACAGGGCTACAATGAGCAGTTCTTC. Translation gives CASSSGGGQGYNEQFF. The full variable domain, in which reference TRBV13 and TRBJ2-1 provide the parts outside the CDR3, is AAGVIQSPRHLIKEKRETATLKCYPIPRHDTVYWYQQGPGQDPQFLISFYEKMQSDKGSIPDRFSAQQFSDYHSELNMSSLELGDSALYFCASSSGGGQGYNEQFFGPGTRLTVL.